This T cell receptor (beta chain) was observed in a study of blood T cell repertoires in COVID-19. Background on the study: The cDNA or gDNA used as material had been derived from T cells, B-cell-depleted T cells, or PBMCs.

This CDR3 comprises 15 residues. V was shortened by 2 bases and J by 3 bases, with 14 bases between the two germline ends. Germline V gives CDR1 LGHNA, CDR2 YNFKEQ. The authors' processing: It was from reference gene primer amplification that nucleated cell counts were estimated. Only in-frame clones appear in the TCRdb table, and some are missing; sequencing was by immunoSEQ multiplex PCR. Clone size and the V and J calls come from that table; the DNA yielded D and trimming. The sample has 100,000 to 120,000 clones; 76% are singletons. The sequenced material came from peripheral blood. This TCR came from a woman of 80 years or more with acute or convalescent COVID-19. The chain combines TRBV4-2 with TRBJ2-7; possibly TRBD2 for D (5 bases). Here the CDR3 reads CASSQPTLSGYEQYF. The CDR3 DNA is TGTGCCAGCAGCCAACCCACCCTCAGCGGCTACGAGCAGTACTTC.